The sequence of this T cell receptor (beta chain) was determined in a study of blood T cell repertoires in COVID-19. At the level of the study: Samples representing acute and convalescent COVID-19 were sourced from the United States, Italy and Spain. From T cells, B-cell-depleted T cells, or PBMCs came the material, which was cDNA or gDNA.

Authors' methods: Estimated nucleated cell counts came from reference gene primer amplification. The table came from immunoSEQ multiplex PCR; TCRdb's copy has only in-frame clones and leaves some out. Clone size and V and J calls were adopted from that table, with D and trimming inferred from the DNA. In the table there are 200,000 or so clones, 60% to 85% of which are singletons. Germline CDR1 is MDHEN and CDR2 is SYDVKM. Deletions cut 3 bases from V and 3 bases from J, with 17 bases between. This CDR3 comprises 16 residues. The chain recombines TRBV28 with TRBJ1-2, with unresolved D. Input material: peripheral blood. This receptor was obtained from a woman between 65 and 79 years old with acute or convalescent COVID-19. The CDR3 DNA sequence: TGTGCCAGCAGTTTCATCTCATGGGCTAAGCACTATGGCTACACCTTC. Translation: CASSFISWAKHYGYTF.